A single sample is the source of the 26 T cell receptor beta chains below, sequenced in a study of beta chain features in type 1 diabetes. Notes on the study in general: Moderate but significant shortening of TCRB CDR3s was recorded in all four CD4+ subsets from Type 1 diabetes patients.

Expressed TCRB transcripts were sequenced because the isolated RNA had all been reverse transcribed beforehand. Here immunoSEQ multiplex PCR was the method, and the copy in TCRdb shows in-frame clones only, minus some. The sample has 150,000 to 190,000 clones, about 9.4% seen once. Which antigens these TCRs recognize remains unknown. Sequenced material: central memory CD4+ T cells from blood. The receptor set was obtained from a man aged 25 to 45 with type 1 diabetes.

The sample holds many counts of this clone. The J gene is TRBJ2-4, the V gene TRBV28; 7 bases match TRBD2. Losses at the gene ends were 2 bases for V and 8 bases for J; bases not matched to a gene: 9. The CDR3 consists of 15 residues. Germline loops: CDR1 MDHEN, CDR2 SYDVKM. For the CDR3, the DNA is TGTGCCAGCAGTTTAAGGGGCGGGGGAGGAGACATTCAGTACTTC. Translated: CASSLRGGGGDIQYF.

As to this clone: An end of the junction does not agree with germline; a read error may underlie this. This sequence joins TRBV7-7 and TRBJ2-3; weak D call: TRBD2 (5 bases). The length of the CDR3 is 14 residues. Germline V gene sequence: CDR1 SSHAT, CDR2 FNYEAQ (reference sequence). CDR3 nucleotide sequence: TGTGCTAGCAGCTTCTATGTAGCGTCCCCAACGCAGTATTTT. This encodes CASSFYVASPTQYF.

This clone appeared a few times. The genes are TRBV2 and TRBJ2-1, with a possible D match to TRBD2 (5 bases). Germline CDR1 SNHLY, CDR2 FYNNEI. The CDR3 loop spans 13 amino acids. The V gene lost 1 base and the J gene lost 9 bases, with 10 bases spanning the gap. This chain's CDR3 is CASSEVAKAEQFF. CDR3 nucleotide sequence: TGTGCCAGCAGTGAAGTAGCGAAGGCTGAGCAGTTCTTC.

The chain carries TRBV7-9 and TRBJ2-1, with 7 bases fitting TRBD1. CDR1 and CDR2 from the germline V gene are SEHNR and FQNEAQ (reference sequence). V dropped 1 base and J dropped 7; count of bases not matched to a gene: 10. The CDR3 totals 16 residues. CDR3 in DNA: TGTGCCAGCAGCTTAGGTTCCCACACAGGGGCTAATGAGCAGTTCTTC. Translating it yields CASSLGSHTGANEQFF.

A few counts support this clone. This rearrangement joins TRBV5-1 to TRBJ2-3; a weak D match, TRBD2 (5 bases). The CDR3 loop spans 15 amino acids. V lost 2 bases and J lost 5, with 15 bases in between. Germline CDR1 and CDR2: SGHRS and YFSETQ. The CDR3 DNA reads TGCGCCAGCAGCTTTATATCCGGGGATGAAGATACGCAGTATTTT. Encoded protein: CASSFISGDEDTQYF. Full variable domain (rest looked up from reference TRBV5-1 and TRBJ2-3): KAGVTQTPRYLIKTRGQQVTLSCSPISGHRSVSWYQQTPGQGLQFLFEYFSETQRNKGNFPGRFSGRQFSNSRSEMNVSTLELGDSALYLCASSFISGDEDTQYFGPGTRLTVL.

This clone was seen only a few times. The V gene is TRBV27, the J gene TRBJ1-2; 8 nucleotides line up with TRBD1. The CDR3 runs to 14 residues. The germline V gene encodes CDR1 MNHEY and CDR2 SMNVEV (reference sequence). The junction had 3 bases not matched to a gene; V was cut back by 2 bases and J by 4 bases. The DNA of the CDR3 is TGTGCCAGCAGTTTAACCGGGACAGGCTATGGCTACACCTTC. Translating gives CASSLTGTGYGYTF.

This clone was observed a few times. This CDR3 reads CASLDRQGSYEQYF. For the CDR3, the DNA is TGTGCCAGCTTAGATCGACAGGGCTCCTACGAGCAGTACTTC. The rearrangement uses TRBV18 and TRBJ2-7; 7 positions agree with TRBD1. Germline CDR1 reads KGHSH; CDR2 reads LQKENI. The junction had 6 bases not matched to a gene; V was cut back by 7 bases and J by 0 bases. This CDR3 region has 14 residues.

CDR3 protein: CASSLISWGTGLMDGANVLTF. For the CDR3, the DNA is TGTGCCAGCAGTTTAATAAGTTGGGGGACAGGCCTCATGGATGGGGCCAACGTCCTGACTTTC. The rearrangement joins TRBV27 to TRBJ2-6; 8 positions match TRBD1. CDR1 is MNHEY and CDR2 is SMNVEV in the germline V gene (reference sequence). CDR3 size: 21 residues. With 2 bases clipped from V and 3 bases from J, the junction kept 18 bases outside the gene matches.

The chain carries TRBV5-6 and TRBJ1-1, with TRBD1 matching 9 bases. J was trimmed by 4 bases and V by 1 base; bases with no gene match: 5. Germline CDR1 SGHDT, CDR2 YYEEEE. This CDR3 is built from 15 residues. The CDR3 loop reads CASSLKQGAATEAFF. DNA of the CDR3: TGTGCCAGCAGCTTGAAACAGGGGGCTGCCACTGAAGCTTTCTTT.

In its sample, this clone was seen a few times. The CDR3 loop reads CASSLPGQGNTEAFF. CDR3 DNA: TGTGCCAGCAGTTTGCCCGGACAGGGGAACACTGAAGCTTTCTTT. This chain links TRBV28 with TRBJ1-1; 8 bases line up with TRBD1. CDR1 MDHEN and CDR2 SYDVKM come from the germline V gene. This CDR3 is 15 amino acids long. Unmatched junction bases numbered 4, after V lost 3 bases and J lost 1 base.

This clone was seen only a few times. The chain uses TRBV19 and TRBJ2-7, with TRBD2 matching 8 bases. Germline V gives CDR1 LNHDA, CDR2 SQIVND (reference sequence). The trim removed 2 bases at V and 4 bases at J, leaving 7 bases unmatched. The length of the CDR3 is 15 residues. The CDR3 nucleotides are TGTGCCAGTAGTATACCCAGCGGGAGAGGGTACGAGCAGTACTTC. Residues: CASSIPSGRGYEQYF.

This clone was seen ten or more times. The chain joins TRBV29-1 to TRBJ2-4, with 7 bases aligning to TRBD2. The germline V gene has CDR1 SQVTM and CDR2 ANQGSEA. The CDR3 is 12 residues long. V was clipped by 4 bases and J by 8 bases; unmatched bases: 5. The CDR3: CSVGPREDIQYF. The CDR3, as DNA: TGCAGCGTTGGTCCTCGGGAGGACATTCAGTACTTC. The variable domain in full, completed from reference TRBV29-1 and TRBJ2-4, reads SAVISQKPSRDICQRGTSLTIQCQVDSQVTMMFWYRQQPGQSLTLIATANQGSEATYESGFVIDKFPISRPNLTFSTLTVSNMSPEDSSIYLCSVGPREDIQYFGAGTRLSVL.

The V call is TRBV19, the J call TRBJ2-2, with D possibly TRBD2 on 6 matching bases. This CDR3 is 13 amino acids long. V was shortened by 11 bases and J by 2 bases, with 12 bases between the two germline ends. Germline V gene sequence: CDR1 LNHDA, CDR2 SQIVND (reference sequence). In DNA form, the CDR3 reads TGTGCCGGAGGGACGGGAAACACCGGGGAGCTGTTTTTT. This translates into CAGGTGNTGELFF.

This clone was observed a few times. The V gene is TRBV5-1, the J gene TRBJ2-1, with a weak D call TRBD1 (5 bases). This CDR3 comprises 15 residues. With 1 base removed from V and 3 bases from J, the gap between germline ends came to 11 bases. Per the germline V gene, CDR1 is SGHRS and CDR2 is YFSETQ. The CDR3 DNA is TGCGCCAGCAGCTTGTGGGGCGGCGACTACAATGAGCAGTTCTTC. Translating it yields CASSLWGGDYNEQFF. The full variable domain, its missing parts supplied by reference TRBV5-1 and TRBJ2-1, is KAGVTQTPRYLIKTRGQQVTLSCSPISGHRSVSWYQQTPGQGLQFLFEYFSETQRNKGNFPGRFSGRQFSNSRSEMNVSTLELGDSALYLCASSLWGGDYNEQFFGPGTRLTVL.

The chain links TRBV2 to TRBJ2-1, with TRBD1 matching over 9 bases. This CDR3 has 12 residues. CDR1 is SNHLY, CDR2 FYNNEI, per germline. J gave up 15 bases and V 7 bases, and 10 bases lay outside the gene matches. The DNA for the CDR3 is TGTGCCAGCACTGGGGGGACAGGGTTGAGGTTCTTC. It translates to CASTGGTGLRFF. Full variable domain (missing parts from reference TRBV2 and TRBJ2-1): EPEVTQTPSHQVTQMGQEVILRCVPISNHLYFYWYRQILGQKVEFLVSFYNNEISEKSEIFDDQFSVERPDGSNFTLKIRSTKLEDSAMYFCASTGGTGLRFFGPGTRLTVL.

The genes are TRBV2 and TRBJ1-2; D is ambiguous. Per the germline V gene, CDR1 is SNHLY and CDR2 is FYNNEI. Deletions cut 2 bases from V and 6 bases from J, with 10 bases between. The CDR3 has 13 amino acids. CDR3 in DNA: TGTGCCAGCAGTGAATCGGGTGATGATGGCTACACCTTC. Amino acids: CASSESGDDGYTF.

The sample holds a few counts of this clone. The chain uses TRBV7-2 and TRBJ2-1; D is possibly TRBD1 (6 bases). V lost 5 bases, J lost 0 bases, and 14 bases lay in between. Germline CDR1 and CDR2: SGHTA and FQGNSA. This CDR3 comprises 16 residues. The CDR3 DNA follows: TGTGCCAGCAGCCTACGACAGGCCAGCTCCTACAATGAGCAGTTCTTC. It codes for CASSLRQASSYNEQFF.

The chain combines TRBV21-1 with TRBJ1-5; the table's D gene call, TRBD1, was not cross checked with the DNA. TRBV21-1 counts as a pseudogene. The CDR3 spans 17 residues. CDR3 residues: CASSRSGTDYSNQPQHF. The CDR3 DNA is TGTGCCAGCAGCAGATCGGGGACAGACTATAGCAATCAGCCCCAGCATTTT.

This clone was counted only a few times. A junction end diverges from the germline sequence, so it may reflect a read error. This chain links TRBV7-7 with TRBJ1-5, with D unclear. Germline V gene sequence: CDR1 SSHAT, CDR2 FNYEAQ (reference sequence). This CDR3 spans 13 amino acids. CDR3 amino acids: CASSLSSNQPQHF. For the CDR3, the DNA is TGTGCTAGCAGCCTTTCTAGCAATCAGCCCCAGCATTTT. The variable domain in full, with the rest retrieved from reference TRBV7-7 and TRBJ1-5, is GAGVSQSPRYKVTKRGQDVTLRCDPISSHATLYWYQQALGQGPEFLTYFNYEAQPDKSGLPSDRFSAERPEGSISTLTIQRTEQRDSAMYRCASSLSSNQPQHFGDGTRLSIL.

The rearrangement links TRBV6-6 to TRBJ1-1; the D gene is possibly TRBD1 (6 bases). CDR1 is MNHNY and CDR2 is SVGAGI in the germline V gene (reference sequence). The CDR3 is 14 residues long. Trimming stripped 8 bases from V and 7 bases from J, with 20 bases between. The CDR3 sequence is CASEDDRRWGEAFF. CDR3 in DNA: TGTGCCAGCGAGGACGACAGGAGATGGGGTGAAGCTTTCTTT.

The table lists this clone with many counts. The chain employs TRBV29-1 and TRBJ2-5, with D perhaps TRBD2 (5 bases). The CDR3 totals 13 residues. Trimming shortened V by 4 bases and J by 1 base, and 10 bases separated the two germline ends. Germline loops: CDR1 SQVTM, CDR2 ANQGSEA. The CDR3 region is CSVADSAQETQYF. As DNA, the CDR3 is TGCAGCGTTGCAGATAGCGCCCAAGAGACCCAGTACTTC.

This chain joins TRBV18 and TRBJ2-1; 7 bases are a match to TRBD1. Germline V CDR1 and CDR2: KGHSH, LQKENI. The trim removed 5 bases at V and 12 bases at J, leaving 13 bases unmatched. The length of the CDR3 is 14 residues. CDR3 amino acids: CASSALNRGQGQFF. As DNA, the CDR3 is TGTGCCAGCTCAGCCCTAAACAGGGGTCAAGGGCAGTTCTTC.

This chain connects TRBV28 to TRBJ2-7, with a tentative D call TRBD1 (5 bases). Between the trimmed V and J ends, which lost 4 bases and 1 base, there was a span of 20 bases. Germline CDR1 and CDR2: MDHEN and SYDVKM. The CDR3 sequence is 17 residues long. The CDR3 DNA sequence: TGTGCCAGCAGTTCTTTACCCCGGACACCCCAGTCCTACGAGCAGTACTTC. The encoded protein is CASSSLPRTPQSYEQYF. The full variable domain, with the rest looked up from reference TRBV28 and TRBJ2-7, is DVKVTQSSRYLVKRTGEKVFLECVQDMDHENMFWYRQDPGLGLRLIYFSYDVKMKEKGDIPEGYSVSREKKERFSLILESASTNQTSMYLCASSSLPRTPQSYEQYFGPGTRLTVT.

The genes are TRBV4-2 and TRBJ2-1, with TRBD2 matching 10 bases. Germline CDR1 reads LGHNA; CDR2 reads YNFKEQ. V lost 0 bases and J lost 10; bases outside the gene matches: 9. This CDR3 is built from 16 residues. The CDR3 loop reads CASSQDRASGSSEQFF. DNA of the CDR3: TGTGCCAGCAGCCAAGATCGCGCTAGCGGGAGCAGCGAGCAGTTCTTC.

This clone was seen a handful of times. This CDR3 is also generated by other DNA sequences in the sample. This chain uses TRBV5-1 with TRBJ1-2, with D hard to call. V was clipped by 0 bases and J by 5 bases, with 11 bases between them. The CDR3 extends over 14 amino acids. The germline V gene has CDR1 SGHRS and CDR2 YFSETQ. The CDR3 coding sequence is TGCGCCAGCAGCTTGGAGAGCGTTAATTATGGCTACACCTTC. Residues: CASSLESVNYGYTF.

The chain links TRBV6-4 to TRBJ2-2; D possibly corresponds to TRBD1 (6 bases). Trimming took 4 bases from V and 6 from J, leaving 12 bases between them. CDR3 length: 14 amino acids. The germline V gene encodes CDR1 MRHNA and CDR2 SNTAGT. CDR3 loop: CASSGQQGSGELFF. CDR3 DNA: TGTGCCAGCAGTGGACAACAGGGCTCCGGGGAGCTGTTTTTT.